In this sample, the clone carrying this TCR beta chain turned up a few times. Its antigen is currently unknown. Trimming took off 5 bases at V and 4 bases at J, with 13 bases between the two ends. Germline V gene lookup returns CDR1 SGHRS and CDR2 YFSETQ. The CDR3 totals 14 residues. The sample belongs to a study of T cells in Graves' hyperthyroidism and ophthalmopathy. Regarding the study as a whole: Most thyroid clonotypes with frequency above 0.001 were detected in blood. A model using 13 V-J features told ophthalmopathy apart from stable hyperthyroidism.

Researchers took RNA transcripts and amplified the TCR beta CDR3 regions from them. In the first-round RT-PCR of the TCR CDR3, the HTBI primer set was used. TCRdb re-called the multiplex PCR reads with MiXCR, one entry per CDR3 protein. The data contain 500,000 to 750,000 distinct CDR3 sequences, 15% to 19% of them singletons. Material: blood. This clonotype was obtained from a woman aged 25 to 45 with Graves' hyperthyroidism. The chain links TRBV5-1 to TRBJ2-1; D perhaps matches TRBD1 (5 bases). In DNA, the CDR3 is TGCGCCAGCAGTCAACAGCAGGGTTACAATGAGCAGTTCTTC. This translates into CASSQQQGYNEQFF.